The clone carrying this T cell receptor beta chain was seen repeatedly, ten times or more. Amplified material comprised TCR beta CDR3 regions derived from RNA transcripts. A first-round RT-PCR used HTBI primers, followed by a second-round multiplex PCR. Using its own MiXCR run on the multiplex PCR reads, TCRdb lists one record per CDR3 protein. Found here are some 350,000 distinct CDR3 sequences, approximately 18% of them singletons; the top ten hold roughly 2.6%. The entry originates in a study of Graves' ophthalmopathy and Graves' hyperthyroidism. CDR3 length: 19 amino acids. The germline V gene encodes CDR1 SGHDN and CDR2 FVKESK. V lost 1 base and J lost 4; bases outside the gene matches: 10.

The receptor's source is an adult woman with stable Graves' hyperthyroidism. Sequences were obtained from peripheral blood. V usage is TRBV14 and J usage is TRBJ2-4, with TRBD2 matching 13 bases. The CDR3 sequence: CASSQVLRTSGSSKNIQYF. In DNA form, the CDR3 reads TGTGCCAGCAGCCAAGTTCTCAGGACTAGCGGGAGTTCAAAAAACATTCAGTACTTC.